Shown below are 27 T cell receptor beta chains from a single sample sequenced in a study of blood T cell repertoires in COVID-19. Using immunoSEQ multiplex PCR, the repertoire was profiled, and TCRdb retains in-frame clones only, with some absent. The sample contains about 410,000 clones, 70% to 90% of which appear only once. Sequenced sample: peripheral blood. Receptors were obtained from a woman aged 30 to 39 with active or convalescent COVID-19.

Here the CDR3 DNA reads TGTGCCAGCAGGTTTATGGCTAGCGGGGGGCTCACAGATACGCAGTATTTT. Translation: CASRFMASGGLTDTQYF. The chain is built from TRBV2 and TRBJ2-3; TRBD2 matches 11 bases. This CDR3 is built from 17 residues. J lost 2 bases, V lost 6 bases, and 10 bases had no gene match. Germline V CDR1 and CDR2: SNHLY, FYNNEI.

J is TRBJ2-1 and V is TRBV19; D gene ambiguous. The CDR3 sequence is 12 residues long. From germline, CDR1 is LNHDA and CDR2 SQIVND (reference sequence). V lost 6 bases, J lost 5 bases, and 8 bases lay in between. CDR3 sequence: CASSLTDNEQFF. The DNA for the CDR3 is TGTGCCAGTAGCCTAACGGACAATGAGCAGTTCTTC.

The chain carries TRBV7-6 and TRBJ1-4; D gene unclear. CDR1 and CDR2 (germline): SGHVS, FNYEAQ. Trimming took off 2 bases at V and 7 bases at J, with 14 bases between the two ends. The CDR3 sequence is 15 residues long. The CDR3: CASSLFLSVGEKLFF. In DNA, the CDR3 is TGTGCCAGCAGCTTATTCCTCTCAGTTGGTGAAAAACTGTTTTTT.

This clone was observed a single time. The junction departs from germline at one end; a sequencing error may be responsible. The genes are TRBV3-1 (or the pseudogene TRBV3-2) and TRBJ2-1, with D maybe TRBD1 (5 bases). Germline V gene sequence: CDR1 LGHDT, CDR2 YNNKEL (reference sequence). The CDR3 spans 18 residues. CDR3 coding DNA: TGTGCCAGCAGCGAAGAAGTGATAAGGGGTTCGTCCTACAATGAGCAGTTCTTC. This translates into CASSEEVIRGSSYNEQFF.

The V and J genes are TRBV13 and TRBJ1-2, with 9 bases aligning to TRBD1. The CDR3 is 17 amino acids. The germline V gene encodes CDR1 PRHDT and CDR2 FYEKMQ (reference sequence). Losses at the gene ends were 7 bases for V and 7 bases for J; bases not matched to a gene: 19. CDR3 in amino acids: CASTSGPGGTGYAGYTF. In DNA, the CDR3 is TGTGCCAGCACCTCCGGCCCCGGGGGGACAGGGTACGCTGGCTACACCTTC.

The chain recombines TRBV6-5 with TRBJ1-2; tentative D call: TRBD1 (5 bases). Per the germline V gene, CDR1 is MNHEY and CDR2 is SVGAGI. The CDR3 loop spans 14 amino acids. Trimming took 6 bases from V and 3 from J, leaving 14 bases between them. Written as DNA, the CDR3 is TGTGCCAGCAGCCCCCTAGGGGAATACTATGGCTACACCTTC. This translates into CASSPLGEYYGYTF.

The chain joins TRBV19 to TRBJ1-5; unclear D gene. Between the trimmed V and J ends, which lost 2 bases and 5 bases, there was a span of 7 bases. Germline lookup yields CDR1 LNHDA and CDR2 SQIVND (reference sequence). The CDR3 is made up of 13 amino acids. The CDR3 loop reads CASSIFPDQPQHF. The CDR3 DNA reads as TGTGCCAGTAGTATATTCCCCGATCAGCCCCAGCATTTT.

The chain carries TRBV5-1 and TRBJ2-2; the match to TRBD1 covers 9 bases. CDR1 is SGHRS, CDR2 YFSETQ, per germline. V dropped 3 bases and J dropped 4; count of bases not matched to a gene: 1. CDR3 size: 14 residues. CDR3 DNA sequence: TGCGCCAGCAGCTCGGGACAGGGCACCGGGGAGCTGTTTTTT. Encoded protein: CASSSGQGTGELFF.

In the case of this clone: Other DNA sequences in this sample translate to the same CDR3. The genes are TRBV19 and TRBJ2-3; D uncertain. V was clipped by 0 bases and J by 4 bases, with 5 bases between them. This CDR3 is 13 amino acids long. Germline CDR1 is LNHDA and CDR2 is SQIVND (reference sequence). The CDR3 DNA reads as TGTGCCAGTAGTATAGATCGGGCAGATACGCAGTATTTT. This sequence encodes CASSIDRADTQYF.

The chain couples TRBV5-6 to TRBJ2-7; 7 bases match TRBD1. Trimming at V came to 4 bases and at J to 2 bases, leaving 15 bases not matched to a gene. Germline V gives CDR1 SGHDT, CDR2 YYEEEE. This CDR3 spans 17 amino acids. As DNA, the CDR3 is TGTGCCAGCAGCCTAATCGGAAGACAGGGATACACCTACGAGCAGTACTTC. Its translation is CASSLIGRQGYTYEQYF.

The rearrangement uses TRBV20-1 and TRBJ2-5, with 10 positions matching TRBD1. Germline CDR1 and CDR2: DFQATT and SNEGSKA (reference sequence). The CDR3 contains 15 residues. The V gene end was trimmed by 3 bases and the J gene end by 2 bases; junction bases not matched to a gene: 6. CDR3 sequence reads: CSASRGTGAQETQYF. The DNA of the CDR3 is TGCAGTGCTAGTAGGGGGACAGGGGCACAAGAGACCCAGTACTTC.

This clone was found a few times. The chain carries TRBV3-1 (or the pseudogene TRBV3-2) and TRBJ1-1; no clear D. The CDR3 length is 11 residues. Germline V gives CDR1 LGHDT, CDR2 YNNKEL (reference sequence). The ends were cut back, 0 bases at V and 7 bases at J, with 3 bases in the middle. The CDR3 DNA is TGTGCCAGCAGCCAAGACCGTGAAGCTTTCTTT. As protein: CASSQDREAFF.

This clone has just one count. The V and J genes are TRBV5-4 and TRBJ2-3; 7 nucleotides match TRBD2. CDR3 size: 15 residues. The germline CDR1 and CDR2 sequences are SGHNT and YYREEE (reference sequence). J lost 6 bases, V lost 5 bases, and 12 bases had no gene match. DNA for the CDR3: TGTGCCAGCAGACCAGGACTAGGAGAGAGGGATACGCAGTATTTT. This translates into CASRPGLGERDTQYF.

The CDR3 nucleotides read TGCGCCAGCAGCTTGGGGGTACAGGTGAACTCTGGAAACACCATATATTTT. Its translation is CASSLGVQVNSGNTIYF. The chain has TRBV5-1 and TRBJ1-3, with D perhaps matching TRBD1 (5 bases). The CDR3 is made up of 17 amino acids. Trimming pared 0 bases from V and 0 bases from J, leaving 13 bases between. Germline V CDR1 and CDR2: SGHRS, YFSETQ. The full variable domain, in which reference TRBV5-1 and TRBJ1-3 provide the parts outside the CDR3, is KAGVTQTPRYLIKTRGQQVTLSCSPISGHRSVSWYQQTPGQGLQFLFEYFSETQRNKGNFPGRFSGRQFSNSRSEMNVSTLELGDSALYLCASSLGVQVNSGNTIYFGEGSWLTVV.

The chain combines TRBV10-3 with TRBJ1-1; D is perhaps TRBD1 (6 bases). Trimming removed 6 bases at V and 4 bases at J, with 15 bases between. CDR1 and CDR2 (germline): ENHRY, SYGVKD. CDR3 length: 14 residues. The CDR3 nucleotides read TGTGCCATCAGAGAGAGGGGGATGAGCACTGAAGCTTTCTTT. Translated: CAIRERGMSTEAFF.

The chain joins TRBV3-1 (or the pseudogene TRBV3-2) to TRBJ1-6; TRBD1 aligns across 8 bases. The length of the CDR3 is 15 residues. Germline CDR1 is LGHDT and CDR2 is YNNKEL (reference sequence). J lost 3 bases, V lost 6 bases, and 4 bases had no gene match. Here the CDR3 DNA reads TGTGCCAGCAGGAATACAGGGGGCTATAATTCACCCCTCCACTTT. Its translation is CASRNTGGYNSPLHF.

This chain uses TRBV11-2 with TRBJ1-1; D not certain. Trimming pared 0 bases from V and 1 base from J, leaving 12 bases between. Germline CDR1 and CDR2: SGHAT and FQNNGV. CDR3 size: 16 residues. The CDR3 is CASSLDQWRENTEAFF. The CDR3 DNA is TGTGCCAGCAGCTTAGATCAATGGAGGGAGAACACTGAAGCTTTCTTT.

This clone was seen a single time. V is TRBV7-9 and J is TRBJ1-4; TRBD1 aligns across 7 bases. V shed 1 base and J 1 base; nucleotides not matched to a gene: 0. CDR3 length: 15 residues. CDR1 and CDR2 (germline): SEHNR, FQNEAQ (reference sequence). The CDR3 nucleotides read TGTGCCAGCAGCTTAGACAGGGGAACTAATGAAAAACTGTTTTTT. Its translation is CASSLDRGTNEKLFF.

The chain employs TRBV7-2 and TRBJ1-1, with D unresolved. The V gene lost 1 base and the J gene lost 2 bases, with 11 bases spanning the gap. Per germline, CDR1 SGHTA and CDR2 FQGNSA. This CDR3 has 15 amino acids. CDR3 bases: TGTGCCAGCAGCTTAGGTGACAACCTAAACACTGAAGCTTTCTTT. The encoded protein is CASSLGDNLNTEAFF.

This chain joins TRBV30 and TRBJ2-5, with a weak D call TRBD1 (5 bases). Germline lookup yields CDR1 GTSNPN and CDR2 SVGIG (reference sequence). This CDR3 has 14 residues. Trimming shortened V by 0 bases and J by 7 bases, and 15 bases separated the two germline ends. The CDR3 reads CAWSVGPSLSTQYF. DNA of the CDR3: TGTGCCTGGAGTGTGGGGCCCTCACTTTCGACCCAGTACTTC.

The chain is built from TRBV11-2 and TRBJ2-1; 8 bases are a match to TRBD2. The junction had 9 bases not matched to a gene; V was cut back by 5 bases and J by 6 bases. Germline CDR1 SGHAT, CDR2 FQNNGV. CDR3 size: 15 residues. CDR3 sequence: CASSRLREGLNEQFF. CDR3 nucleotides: TGTGCCAGCAGCCGACTACGGGAGGGACTCAATGAGCAGTTCTTC. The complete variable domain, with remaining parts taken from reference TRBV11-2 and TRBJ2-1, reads EAGVAQSPRYKIIEKRQSVAFWCNPISGHATLYWYQQILGQGPKLLIQFQNNGVVDDSQLPKDRFSAERLKGVDSTLKIQPAKLEDSAVYLCASSRLREGLNEQFFGPGTRLTVL.

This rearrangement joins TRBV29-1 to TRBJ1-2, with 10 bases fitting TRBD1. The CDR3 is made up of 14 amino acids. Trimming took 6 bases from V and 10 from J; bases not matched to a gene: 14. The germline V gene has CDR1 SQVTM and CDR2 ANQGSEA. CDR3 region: CSVDSGTGEISYTF. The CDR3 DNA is TGCAGCGTAGATTCCGGGACAGGGGAAATATCCTACACCTTC.

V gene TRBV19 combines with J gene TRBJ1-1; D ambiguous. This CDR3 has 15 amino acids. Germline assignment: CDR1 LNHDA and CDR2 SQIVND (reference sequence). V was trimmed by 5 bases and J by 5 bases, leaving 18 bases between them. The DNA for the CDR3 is TGTGCCAGTAGTGAGATGCCGAGTAGGAGGACTGAAGCTTTCTTT. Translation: CASSEMPSRRTEAFF.

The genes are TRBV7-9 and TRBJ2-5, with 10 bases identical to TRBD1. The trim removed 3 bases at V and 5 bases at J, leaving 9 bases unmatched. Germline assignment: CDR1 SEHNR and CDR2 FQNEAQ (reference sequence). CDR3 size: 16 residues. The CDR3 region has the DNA TGTGCCAGCAGCTTTTTTCTGGGACAGGGGTCGGAGACCCAGTACTTC. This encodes CASSFFLGQGSETQYF.

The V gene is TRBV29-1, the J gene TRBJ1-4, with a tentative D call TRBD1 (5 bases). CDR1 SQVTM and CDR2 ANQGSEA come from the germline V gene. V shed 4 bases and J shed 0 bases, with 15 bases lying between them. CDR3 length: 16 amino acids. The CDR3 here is CSVGGHTETTNEKLFF. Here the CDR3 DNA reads TGCAGCGTTGGAGGACACACGGAGACAACTAATGAAAAACTGTTTTTT.

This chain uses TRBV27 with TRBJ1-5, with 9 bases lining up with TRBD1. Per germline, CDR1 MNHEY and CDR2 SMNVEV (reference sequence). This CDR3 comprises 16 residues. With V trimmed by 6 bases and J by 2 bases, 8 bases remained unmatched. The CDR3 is CASSPTTGGGNQPQHF. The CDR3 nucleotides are TGTGCCAGCAGCCCCACAACAGGGGGCGGCAATCAGCCCCAGCATTTT.

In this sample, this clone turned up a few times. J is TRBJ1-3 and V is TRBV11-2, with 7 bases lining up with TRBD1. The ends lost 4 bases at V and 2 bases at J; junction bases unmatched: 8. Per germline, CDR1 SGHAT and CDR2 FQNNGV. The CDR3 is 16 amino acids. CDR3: CASSSLRGRPGNTIYF. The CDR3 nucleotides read TGTGCCAGCAGCTCCCTGAGGGGGCGACCTGGAAACACCATATATTTT.